The entry that follows covers one T cell receptor beta chain sequence. Its antigen has not been determined. Base qualities are not recorded, but no much larger clone differs from it by a single base. These data are taken from a study of shared clonotypes between healthy human individuals (dated by TCRdb to about 2020). Some background on the complete study: Two women and three men aged 18 to 49 years were included in the cohort. For each donor, three plates each were used for CD4 naive and CD4 memory, two plates were used for CD8 naive, and one plate was used for CD8 memory. Blood TCR repertoires of roughly 5 healthy adults were deeply sequenced to estimate repertoire size and the extent of clonotype sharing between individuals. To increase sequencing depth and limit assay-specific biases, TCR repertoire library preparation and sequencing were carried out by different laboratories using diverse techniques. Each donor's leukapheresis produced roughly between roughly 0.9 and 9 billion PBMCs. Broad study findings and their caveats: Across a few donors, approximately 5% of naive CD4, around 3.5% of naive CD8, 2% to 2.5% of memory CD4, and 0.4% of memory CD8 clonotypes were shared. Compared with non-shared clonotypes, clonotypes shared by all four sorted-subset donors had higher generation probabilities. Larger estimated clonotype richness was generally found for naive subsets than for memory subsets. Based on pairwise subsampling, the degree of clonotype sharing among donors was expected to be affected by sequencing depth. Incomplete sequencing was indicated by rarefaction of sorted-subset datasets, despite the large sequencing depth. Sampling was restricted to blood, and TCR repertoires in tissue are likely to differ from TCR repertoires in blood. Because the study included only a small number of donors, the genetic and exposure-history diversity represented was limited.

Using the deep immunoSEQ assay, multiplex PCR amplified TCR CDR3 regions from genomic DNA. For each cell subset, the extracted genomic DNA was distributed evenly across all wells of several immunoSEQ 96-well plates, and each plate served as one replicate. For sorted subsets, 150 to 250 ng genomic DNA, equal to 30,000 or so T cell genomes, was loaded into each replicate PCR. The purified libraries were quantified using a Qubit 3.0 fluorometer, sized with a Bioanalyzer 2100, and then quantified again using the KAPA Library Quantification kit. A separate single-read 150-cycle Illumina NextSeq 550 flow cell was used to sequence each immunoSEQ 96-well plate. The authors' pipeline ran thus. Because only junctional sequences without quality scores were contained in the immunoSEQ output, filtering matching that applied to full-length reads could not be performed. Sequences were annotated with PyIR, a Python wrapper for IgBLAST v1.9, and V/J genes and CDR3 were assigned using IMGT germline references. Any read was removed if the V/J assignment was weak (E-value above 1e-6), the CDR3 was missing, or the read contained stop codons, out-of-frame junctions, or ambiguous translated residues. V3J clonotypes were defined as sequences sharing the same inferred V gene, J gene, and CDR3 amino acid sequence. Percentage overlap between repertoires was computed as shared unique clonotypes divided by the size of the smaller repertoire. Repertoire richness was assessed with RTK rarefaction, the Chao1 estimator, and Recon v2.1 estimates of unobserved clonotypes. OLGA was used to compute generation probabilities for all TCRbeta clonotypes that the gDNA method yielded from a handful of donors. TCRdb holds this immuneACCESS table with in-frame rearrangements only. Some clones are missing; in checked studies, unresolved V genes explain under half, and the rest has no known cause. V and J calls and clone size are those listed in that table; D and trimming were worked out from the DNA. The sample data list approximately 2,200,000 clones, and about 92% of these were observed just once. The ten biggest clones cover 1.5% to 2% of the sample.

The CDR3 runs 17 residues from the cysteine to the phenylalanine. The read is trimmed to its CDR3 DNA, 51 bases read in frame from base 1. Compared with germline, V lacks 0 bases and J lacks 3 bases; bases without a gene match: 11. Reading the germline V gene gives CDR1 SGHTS and CDR2 YDEGEE. CD8 naive samples were obtained by positive selection for CCR7 among CD45RO-negative cells, yielding a CD45RA+CCR7+ population from which TemRA cells were excluded. Healthy HIV-negative adults with no recently reported acute infections or vaccinations were included as donors. Only Caucasian adults living in Nashville, Tennessee, USA were represented among the donors. Blood was obtained by leukapheresis, after which PBMCs were separated by Ficoll-Histopaque density gradient centrifugation and cryopreserved in liquid nitrogen vapor phase. Purity and quantity of every magnetically sorted T cell population were checked by analytical flow cytometry. From each sorted fraction, genomic DNA was isolated and quantified by UV absorbance on a Nanodrop 2000c.

This chain is built from TRBV5-8 and TRBJ1-1; 7 of the junction bases match TRBD1. The sample comprised naive CD8+ T cells from PBMCs. The sample's cell subset or site label, decoded: CD45RA+CCR7+. The clonotype was recovered from a man younger than 30 in good health. Some clones in this sample may be carry-over from other donors' samples. The nucleotide sequence reads TGTGCCAGCAGCTTGGGAGTAGGGGGCGCGAGGGACACTGAAGCTTTCTTT. This codes for CASSLGVGGARDTEAFF.